These 6 T cell receptor beta chains share one sample of origin, sequenced in a study of cytomegalovirus exposure and HLA in healthy donors. Use of 60 Vbeta and 13 Jbeta primers characterized the PCR. The table came from immunoSEQ multiplex PCR; TCRdb's copy has only in-frame clones and leaves some out. The sample lists 110,000 to 150,000 clones; over 65% were seen once. The sequenced sample consisted of PBMCs. The receptors derive from a female donor in good health and CMV-seronegative.

V and J are TRBV6-1 and TRBJ2-4, with D possibly being TRBD2 (6 bases). V shed 4 bases and J shed 13 bases, with 14 bases lying between them. The CDR3 has 12 residues. In germline, CDR1 is MNHNS, CDR2 SASEGT. CDR3 residues: CASSAASERQYF. In nucleotides, the CDR3 is TGTGCCAGCAGTGCCGCTAGCGAGAGACAGTACTTC.

This rearrangement joins TRBV7-2 to TRBJ2-2; TRBD2 matches at 7 bases. The J segment lost 5 bases and the V segment lost 3 bases, leaving 12 bases of the junction unmatched. The CDR3 spans 17 residues. The V gene's germline CDR1 is SGHTA and CDR2 FQGNSA. CDR3 coding DNA: TGTGCCAGCAGCTTCCCGTCAAGACTAGCCCAAACCGGGGAGCTGTTTTTT. Translated, it gives CASSFPSRLAQTGELFF.

In DNA, the CDR3 is TGTGCCAGCAGCTTATGGACTAGCGGTTACAATGAGCAGTTCTTC. It translates to CASSLWTSGYNEQFF. V usage is TRBV5-6 and J usage is TRBJ2-1, with 10 bases lining up with TRBD2. The CDR3 covers 15 residues. With V trimmed by 2 bases and J by 4 bases, 3 bases remained unmatched. Per germline, CDR1 SGHDT and CDR2 YYEEEE.

The DNA of the CDR3 is TGTGCCAGCAGCATGCAGGGACATTTTTCCTACGAGCAGTACTTC. This encodes CASSMQGHFSYEQYF. V usage is TRBV7-2 and J usage is TRBJ2-7, with D possibly matching TRBD1 (6 bases). V lost 5 bases and J 1 base, leaving 15 bases between the germline ends. CDR3 length equals 15 residues. Germline V gene data show CDR1 as SGHTA and CDR2 as FQGNSA.

In nucleotides, the CDR3 is TGTGCCAGAGCACAGGGGAGGAGCGAGACCCAGTACTTC. This codes for CARAQGRSETQYF. This chain connects TRBV2 to TRBJ2-5; D is perhaps TRBD1 (7 bases). The CDR3 length is 13 residues. Germline V lookup: CDR1 SNHLY, CDR2 FYNNEI. Trimming pared 9 bases from V and 5 bases from J, leaving 16 bases between.

The genes are TRBV5-6 and TRBJ1-4; 9 nucleotides line up with TRBD1. The CDR3 is made up of 16 amino acids. With V trimmed by 4 bases and J by 6 bases, 10 bases remained unmatched. Germline CDR1 is SGHDT and CDR2 is YYEEEE. The CDR3 here is CASSPPTGTGHEKLFF. Written as DNA, the CDR3 is TGTGCCAGCAGCCCCCCAACCGGGACAGGGCATGAAAAACTGTTTTTT.